This T cell receptor beta chain was sequenced for a study of blood T cell repertoires in COVID-19. Across the study: Samples of COVID-19 (acute and convalescent) were obtained from the United States, Italy and Spain. Nucleic acid was either cDNA or gDNA, and it came from T cells, B-cell-depleted T cells, or PBMCs.

In the study's own analysis: Quantification of nucleated cells was approximated via reference gene primer amplification. Here immunoSEQ multiplex PCR was the method, and the copy in TCRdb shows in-frame clones only, minus some. Clone size and the V and J calls come from that table; the DNA yielded D and trimming. The table shows about 180,000 clones, with about nine tenths occurring only once. Per germline, CDR1 SGHKS and CDR2 YYEKEE (reference sequence). Trimming cost V 3 bases and J 1 base, with 16 bases left between them. The CDR3 length is 16 residues. The V and J genes are TRBV5-5 and TRBJ1-1; D not resolved. The clonotype comes from a man in his sixties or seventies with active or convalescent COVID-19. Sequences were obtained from peripheral blood. The DNA of the CDR3 is TGTGCCAGCAGCTCCAAAGGAGGAGCAGGGAACACTGAAGCTTTCTTT. Translated, it gives CASSSKGGAGNTEAFF.